This T cell receptor beta chain was identified in a study of blood T cell repertoires in COVID-19. Study-wide background: Acute and convalescent COVID-19 specimens originated in the United States, Italy and Spain. PBMCs, B-cell-depleted T cells, or T cells were the source of the cDNA or gDNA that made up the material.

This clone has only a few counts. From germline, CDR1 is SGHVS and CDR2 FNYEAQ. The CDR3 contains 15 residues. V was trimmed by 5 bases and J by 1 base, leaving 13 bases between them. Authors' methods: Amplification from reference gene primers served as the basis for estimated nucleated cell counts. The assay was immunoSEQ multiplex PCR, and TCRdb's table has in-frame clones only and misses some. That table gives V, J and clone size, and the DNA gave D and trimming. The sample shows under 200,000 clones, roughly 80% of them seen only once. The receptor comes from a woman aged 40 to 50 with acute or convalescent COVID-19. The sequenced sample consisted of peripheral blood. The chain links TRBV7-6 to TRBJ2-3, with D unresolved. Here the CDR3 reads CASSPVVSGTDTQYF. The CDR3, as DNA: TGTGCCAGCAGCCCCGTAGTGAGTGGCACAGATACGCAGTATTTT. Complete variable domain (other parts from reference TRBV7-6 and TRBJ2-3): GAGVSQSPRYKVTKRGQDVALRCDPISGHVSLYWYRQALGQGPEFLTYFNYEAQQDKSGLPNDRFSAERPEGSISTLTIQRTEQRDSAMYRCASSPVVSGTDTQYFGPGTRLTVL.